Given below is one TCR beta chain in context. Its antigen is still unknown. Only in-frame clones appear in the TCRdb table, and some are missing; sequencing was by immunoSEQ multiplex PCR. The sample records 20,000 or so clones, around 74% being singletons. This record belongs to a study of vaccination effects on CD4 cells after COVID-19. For the study at large: Participants received two doses of either the BNT162b2 or mRNA-1273 vaccine. From a couple of convalescent patients, samples were taken 16 days and one week before vaccination.

Using viral peptide pools, the ViraFEST assay grew out antigen-specific CD4+ T cells prior to sequencing. After less than 11 days in culture, the CD4+ T cells were isolated. SARS-CoV-2 infection was confirmed by PCR in the person between March and December 2020. The CDR3 has 15 residues. The ends lost 1 base at V and 4 bases at J; junction bases unmatched: 5. The germline gives CDR1 SGDLS, CDR2 YYNGEE. Study-wide findings and caveats: Spike-reactive clones found after vaccination in convalescents were mainly new vaccine-induced clones. Marked contraction was observed in infection-induced and vaccine-induced clones late after vaccination.

The clonotype was recovered from a human donor who had a prior SARS-CoV-2 infection. This sample comprised CD4+ T cells from PBMCs cultured with SARS-CoV-2 spike peptides, obtained before COVID-19 vaccination. The rearrangement links TRBV9 to TRBJ2-1; 7 bases map to TRBD2. CDR3 DNA: TGTGCCAGCAGCGTATACGCGGGGGTTTACAATGAGCAGTTCTTC. Amino acid sequence: CASSVYAGVYNEQFF.